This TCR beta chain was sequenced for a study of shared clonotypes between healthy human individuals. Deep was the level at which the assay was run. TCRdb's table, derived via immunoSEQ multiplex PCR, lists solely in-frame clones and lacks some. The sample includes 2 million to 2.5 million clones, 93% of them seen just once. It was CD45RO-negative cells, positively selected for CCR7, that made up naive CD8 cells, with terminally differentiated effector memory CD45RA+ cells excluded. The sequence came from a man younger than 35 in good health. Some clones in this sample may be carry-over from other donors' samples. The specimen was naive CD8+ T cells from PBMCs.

The CDR3, as DNA: TGTGCCAGCAGCTTAAGGCGGGAGGAGCAGTACTTC. Its protein is CASSLRREEQYF. This rearrangement joins TRBV11-2 to TRBJ2-7; 7 bases agree with TRBD2. CDR1 and CDR2 (germline): SGHAT, FQNNGV. V was clipped by 2 bases and J by 7 bases; unmatched bases: 2. The CDR3 is made up of 12 amino acids. Using reference TRBV11-2 and TRBJ2-7 for the parts outside the CDR3, the full variable domain is EAGVAQSPRYKIIEKRQSVAFWCNPISGHATLYWYQQILGQGPKLLIQFQNNGVVDDSQLPKDRFSAERLKGVDSTLKIQPAKLEDSAVYLCASSLRREEQYFGPGTRLTVT.